The 12 T cell receptor beta chains given below trace back to one sample, sequenced in a study of cytomegalovirus exposure and HLA in healthy donors. The PCR was carried out with 60 Vbeta primers and 13 Jbeta primers. Produced via immunoSEQ multiplex PCR; TCRdb's table is partial and in-frame only. The table has a few hundred thousand clones, around 80% seen once; the top ten hold roughly 7.4%. Sequencing used PBMCs. The receptor set was obtained from a woman aged 60-75 years in good health and CMV-seropositive.

The chain uses TRBV7-2 and TRBJ1-1; 7 nucleotides match TRBD1. The CDR3 contains 13 residues. V was pared by 4 bases and J by 11 bases, with 10 bases of the junction left unmatched. Per the germline V gene, CDR1 is SGHTA and CDR2 is FQGNSA. Written as DNA, the CDR3 is TGTGCCAGCAGCTCACCCACCGACAGGGCGGCTTTCTTT. Its translation: CASSSPTDRAAFF.

The J gene is TRBJ2-3, the V gene TRBV10-3; the match to TRBD2 covers 7 bases. The length of the CDR3 is 15 residues. J lost 0 bases, V lost 7 bases, and 7 bases had no gene match. CDR1 and CDR2 from the germline V gene are ENHRY and SYGVKD. This CDR3 is CAINPGGGSTDTQYF. CDR3 DNA sequence: TGTGCCATCAACCCTGGGGGGGGGAGCACAGATACGCAGTATTTT.

The chain couples TRBV7-6 to TRBJ2-1; 9 positions match TRBD2. Germline trimming cut 1 base from V and 6 bases from J; bases unmatched to any gene: 7. CDR1 and CDR2 (germline): SGHVS, FNYEAQ. This CDR3 spans 16 amino acids. The CDR3 is CASSLGFSGSFNEQFF. DNA of the CDR3: TGTGCCAGCAGCTTAGGGTTTAGCGGGAGTTTCAATGAGCAGTTCTTC.

This chain joins TRBV7-3 and TRBJ2-1; D is perhaps TRBD2 (6 bases). Per the germline V gene, CDR1 is SGHTA and CDR2 is FQGTGA. V lost 5 bases, J lost 2 bases, and 16 bases lay in between. The CDR3 runs 16 residues. CDR3 DNA: TGTGCCAGCAGCCCTCGCGCTAGCGTAGCCTACAATGAGCAGTTCTTC. It specifies CASSPRASVAYNEQFF.

V is TRBV29-1 and J is TRBJ2-5; TRBD2 matches 7 bases. Germline V gene lookup returns CDR1 SQVTM and CDR2 ANQGSEA. The CDR3 is made up of 14 amino acids. Trimming took 4 bases from V and 2 from J; bases not matched to a gene: 7. CDR3: CSVVGLAAQETQYF. CDR3 DNA sequence: TGCAGCGTTGTTGGGCTAGCGGCACAAGAGACCCAGTACTTC.

This clone showed up just once. The gene calls are TRBV4-1 and TRBJ2-2; 7 bases map to TRBD2. CDR1 MGHRA and CDR2 YSYEKL come from the germline V gene. Trimming removed 0 bases from V and 5 bases from J; junction bases left unmatched: 0. The CDR3 totals 14 residues. In DNA, the CDR3 is TGCGCCAGCAGCCAAGATAGCGGGACCGGGGAGCTGTTTTTT. Translation gives CASSQDSGTGELFF.

In DNA, the CDR3 is TGTGCCAGCAGCCAAAAAGAGGGGGCTCCAGAGACCCAGTACTTC. This translates into CASSQKEGAPETQYF. The genes are TRBV14 and TRBJ2-5, with 7 positions matching TRBD1. CDR3 length equals 15 residues. CDR1 is SGHDN, CDR2 FVKESK, per germline. V trimming: 2 bases; J trimming: 4 bases; junction bases outside the gene matches: 7. Together with reference TRBV14 and TRBJ2-5, the CDR3 gives the full variable domain: EAGVTQFPSHSVIEKGQTVTLRCDPISGHDNLYWYRRVMGKEIKFLLHFVKESKQDESGMPNNRFLAERTGGTYSTLKVQPAELEDSGVYFCASSQKEGAPETQYFGPGTRLLVL.

The V call is TRBV9, the J call TRBJ1-5; the D gene is possibly TRBD1 (5 bases). Trimming cost V 4 bases and J 8 bases, with 16 bases left between them. Per germline, CDR1 SGDLS and CDR2 YYNGEE. The CDR3 loop spans 14 amino acids. The CDR3 nucleotides are TGTGCCAGCAGCTCATCAACAGGCCCAAAGCCCCAGCATTTT. This sequence encodes CASSSSTGPKPQHF. The variable domain in full, with the rest retrieved from reference TRBV9 and TRBJ1-5, is DSGVTQTPKHLITATGQRVTLRCSPRSGDLSVYWYQQSLDQGLQFLIQYYNGEERAKGNILERFSAQQFPDLHSELNLSSLELGDSALYFCASSSSTGPKPQHFGDGTRLSIL.

The chain is built from TRBV14 and TRBJ2-5, with D uncertain. The J call may be mistaken, given a closer DNA end match to TRBJ2-7. The CDR3 consists of 13 residues. CDR1 and CDR2 from the germline V gene are SGHDN and FVKESK. The CDR3, as DNA: TGTGCCAGCAGCGGTAACAGCCCCTACGAGCAGTACTTC. Translated: CASSGNSPYEQYF.

DNA of the CDR3: TGTGCCAGCACCCTGTTATACGAGCAGTACTTC. This codes for CASTLLYEQYF. The rearrangement joins TRBV11-2 to TRBJ2-7, with D hard to call. Trimming removed 7 bases at V and 4 bases at J, with 8 bases between. From germline, CDR1 is SGHAT and CDR2 FQNNGV. CDR3 length: 11 residues.

This clone was seen just once. The J gene is TRBJ1-5, the V gene TRBV27; 7 bases are a match to TRBD1. CDR1 and CDR2 (germline): MNHEY, SMNVEV (reference sequence). The CDR3 has 15 amino acids. Losses at the gene ends were 5 bases for V and 6 bases for J; bases not matched to a gene: 10. The CDR3 coding sequence is TGTGCCAGCAGTCGGGACAGTAGCTCTATTCAGCCCCAGCATTTT. Translation: CASSRDSSSIQPQHF.

The gene calls are TRBV4-1 and TRBJ2-7, with 7 positions matching TRBD1. Losses at the gene ends were 1 base for V and 4 bases for J; bases not matched to a gene: 7. Per germline, CDR1 MGHRA and CDR2 YSYEKL. The CDR3 totals 15 residues. The DNA for the CDR3 is TGCGCCAGCAGCCAAGCCCATACGACAGGGTACGAGCAGTACTTC. Translating gives CASSQAHTTGYEQYF.